These T cell receptor beta chains were read from a single sample in a study of regulatory T cells in long-lasting Graves disease. MiXCR was run by TCRdb on the multiplex PCR reads, yielding one entry per CDR3 protein. The sample contains approximately 350,000 distinct CDR3 sequences, around 11% of which appear only once. The same sample was also studied in work on T cells in Graves' hyperthyroidism and ophthalmopathy.

The sample in question was peripheral blood mononuclear cells (PBMCs), obtained at new diagnosis, from a patient treated with antithyroid drugs. The source is a woman younger than 30 with Graves disease. CDR3s leave out the opening cysteine and the closing phenylalanine or tryptophan. Each record gives: CDR3 length, V gene, J gene, clone size, CDR3 protein. The size entry is marked missing in some rows and otherwise reads once, few, many or a size class.

>15|TRBV9|TRBJ2-3|many
ASSSPLAGVGTDTQY
>12|TRBV20-1|TRBJ2-1|many
SAKKDRGYNEQF
>13|TRBV11-2|TRBJ2-7|few
ASSWGTGSGGEQY
>8|TRBV7-9|TRBJ1-1|many
ASSSVKAF
>12|TRBV9|TRBJ2-1|-
ASSVATVPNEQF
>9|TRBV10-3|TRBJ2-1|many
AISDSSEQF
>11|TRBV28|TRBJ1-1|many
ASSLGGNTEAF
>15|TRBV20-1|TRBJ2-3|-
SAGFLHRTYRTDTQY
>13|TRBV27|TRBJ2-3|few
ASSIITGAADTQY
>13|TRBV12-3/TRBV12-4|TRBJ2-7|many
ASSLPGLAPYEQY
>13|TRBV5-1|TRBJ1-2|many
ASSLAIQGVEGYT
>13|TRBV11-2|TRBJ2-1|many
ASSPAAGWVNEQF
>16|TRBV7-6|TRBJ2-1|-
ASSLTRQLRIKDNEQF
>15|TRBV20-1|TRBJ2-4|-
SATPVGQGAFKNIQY
>11|TRBV6-1|TRBJ2-7|-
ASRPGQGNEQY
>9|TRBV30|TRBJ1-1|many
AWGQNTEAF
>13|TRBV12-3/TRBV12-4|TRBJ1-5|many
ASSLGDSRNQPQH
>13|TRBV20-1|TRBJ2-7|many
SAMKPGQVSYEQY
>16|TRBV28|TRBJ1-1|many
ASSFHPNRGRANTEAF
>12|TRBV19|TRBJ2-3|-
ASSKLTSTDTQY
>16|TRBV19|TRBJ2-6|-
ASSARRRSGSGANVLT
>15|TRBV11-2|TRBJ2-6|many
ASSLVFRRAGANVLT
>14|TRBV2|TRBJ2-1|many
ASSEAGLAGTNEQF
>12|TRBV7-9|TRBJ2-1|many
ASSLGSSYNEQF
>15|TRBV10-3|TRBJ2-3|-
AISERSGLTREDTQY
>12|TRBV9|TRBJ2-1|few
ASSVLAGAYEQF
>10|TRBV6-1|TRBJ2-5|many
ASRSSQETQY
>11|TRBV2|TRBJ2-7|many
ASSEWLEYEQY
>15|TRBV5-6|TRBJ2-3|few
ASSSTGTSGSSDTQY
>12|TRBV29-1|TRBJ2-4|-
SFSRGLAKNIQY
>14|TRBV28|TRBJ2-1|many
ASSLLRPGSRNEQF
>14|TRBV27|TRBJ2-1|few
ASSSLISGSVNEQF
>12|TRBV6-5|TRBJ2-1|-
ASSYSRSYNEQF
>13|TRBV20-1|TRBJ2-7|few
SAAQTGKEPYEQY
>10|TRBV6-1|TRBJ2-1|many
ASRGPGFEQF
>12|TRBV4-2|TRBJ1-1|few
ASSQRGGNTEAF
>16|TRBV20-1|TRBJ2-6|few
SARDERQGNSGANVLT
>12|TRBV20-1|TRBJ1-1|many
SAPHGAAGTEAF
>19|TRBV19|TRBJ2-2|few
ASKAGYRSDVQGADTGELF
>13|TRBV20-1|TRBJ2-5|many
SARRRSTGRETQY
>13|TRBV20-1|TRBJ1-4|-
SARDDSQVGEKLF